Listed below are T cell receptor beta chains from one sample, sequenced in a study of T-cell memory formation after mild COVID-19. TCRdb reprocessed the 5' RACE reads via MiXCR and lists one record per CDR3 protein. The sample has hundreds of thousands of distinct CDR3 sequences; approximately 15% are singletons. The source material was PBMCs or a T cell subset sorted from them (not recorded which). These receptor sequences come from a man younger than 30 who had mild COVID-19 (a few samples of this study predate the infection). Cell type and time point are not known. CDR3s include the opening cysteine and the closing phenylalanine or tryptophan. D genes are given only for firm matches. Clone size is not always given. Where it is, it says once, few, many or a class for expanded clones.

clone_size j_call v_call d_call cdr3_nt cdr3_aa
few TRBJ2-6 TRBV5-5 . TGTGCCAGCAGCAGGGGCGGGGCTGGGGCCAACGTCCTGACTTTC CASSRGGAGANVLTF
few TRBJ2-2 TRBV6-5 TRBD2 TGTGCCAGCAGTGGACTAGCGGGGGTCTCCGGGGAGCTGTTTTTT CASSGLAGVSGELFF
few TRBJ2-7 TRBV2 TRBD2 TGTGCCAGCAGGCCCCCCTTCTTCCGGGAGCGGGACTACGAGCAGTACTTC CASRPPFFRERDYEQYF
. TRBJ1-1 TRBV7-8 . TGTGCCAGCAGCTTAGCGAGGACGGTGAACACTGAAGCTTTCTTT CASSLARTVNTEAFF
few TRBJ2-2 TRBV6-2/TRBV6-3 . TGTGCCACCCGCGGGGTCGGGGAGCTGTTTTTT CATRGVGELFF
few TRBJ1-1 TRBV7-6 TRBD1 TGTGCCAGCAGCCGGCAGGGGGACACTGAAGCTTTCTTT CASSRQGDTEAFF
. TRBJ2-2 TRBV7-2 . TGTGCCAGCAGCTCGGCACCTTATCCCGGGGAGCTGTTTTTT CASSSAPYPGELFF
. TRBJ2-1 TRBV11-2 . TGTGCCAGCAGCTTAGATCTCGTCAATGAGCAGTTCTTC CASSLDLVNEQFF
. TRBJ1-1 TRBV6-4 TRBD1 TGTGCCAGCCGACGGGACAGGGAGGGCACTGAAGCTTTCTTT CASRRDREGTEAFF
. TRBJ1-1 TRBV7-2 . TGTGCCAGCACCTACCCCGGCACCATGAACACTGAAGCTTTCTTT CASTYPGTMNTEAFF
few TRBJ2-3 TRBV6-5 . TGTGCCAGCATACCCTCCGGGCGGGTTCCTAGCACAGATACGCAGTATTTT CASIPSGRVPSTDTQYF
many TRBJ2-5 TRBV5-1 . TGCGCCAGCAGCTTGGTACAGCCGTACCAAGAGACCCAGTACTTC CASSLVQPYQETQYF
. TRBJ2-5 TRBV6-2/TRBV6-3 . TGTGCCAGCAGGCAAGACTCGGAGACCCAGTACTTC CASRQDSETQYF
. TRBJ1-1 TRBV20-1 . TGCAGTGCTTGCCCAAACCTAAACACTGAAGCTTTCTTT CSACPNLNTEAFF
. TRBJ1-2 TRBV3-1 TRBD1 TGTGCCAGCAGCCGGAGGGACAGGGTGAACTATGGCTACACCTTC CASSRRDRVNYGYTF
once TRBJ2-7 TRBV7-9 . TGTGCCAGCAGCTTAGCGCTAGGGGGTTTCAACGAGCAGTACTTC CASSLALGGFNEQYF
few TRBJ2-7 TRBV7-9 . TGTGCCAGCAGCACGACCGGGACACCCTACGAGCAGTACTTC CASSTTGTPYEQYF
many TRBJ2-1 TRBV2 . TGTGCCAGCAGTGAAGACTCCGAGCATGGCTATGAGCAGTTCTTC CASSEDSEHGYEQFF
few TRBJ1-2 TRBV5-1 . TGCGCCAGCAGCTTGGGTACGGGGACCGTGGGACACACCTTC CASSLGTGTVGHTF
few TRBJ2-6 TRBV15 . TGTGCCACCAGCGCCAAGACAGGCACTGGGGCCAACGTCCTGACTTTC CATSAKTGTGANVLTF
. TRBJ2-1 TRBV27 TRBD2 TGTGCCACCTTAGCGGGGGGGCGTGAGCAGTTCTTC CATLAGGREQFF
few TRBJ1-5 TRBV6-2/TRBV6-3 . TGTGCCAGCAGTTCACGGCTGGGCGTTAATCAGCCCCAGCATTTT CASSSRLGVNQPQHF
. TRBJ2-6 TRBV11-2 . TGTGCCAGCAGCCTTCCACTTTCTGGGGCCAACGTCCTGACTTTC CASSLPLSGANVLTF
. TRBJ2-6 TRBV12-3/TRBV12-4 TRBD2 TGTGCCAGTAGTACCCGGGGGGGCTCTGGGGCCAACGTCCTGACTTTC CASSTRGGSGANVLTF
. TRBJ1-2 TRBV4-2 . TGTGCCAGCAGCCCCGGTGTCTTCTACACCTTC CASSPGVFYTF
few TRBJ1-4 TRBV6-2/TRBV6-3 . TGTGCCAGCAGTTACTCTAGGACAGAAGCAACTAATGAAAAACTGTTTTTT CASSYSRTEATNEKLFF
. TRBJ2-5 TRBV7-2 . TGTGCCAGCAGCCCACCCGGTGGGCCCAACCAAGAGACCCAGTACTTC CASSPPGGPNQETQYF
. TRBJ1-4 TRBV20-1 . TGCAGTGCTAGAAGGGACGGAAATGAAAAACTGTTTTTT CSARRDGNEKLFF
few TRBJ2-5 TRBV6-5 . TGTGCCAGCAGTTACTATCGTCCAGGGAAGGGCGGAGAGACCCAGTACTTC CASSYYRPGKGGETQYF
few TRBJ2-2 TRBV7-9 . TGTGCCAGCAGCTGGGCTAAGGCAGGAGTGAGGACCGGGGAGCTGTTTTTT CASSWAKAGVRTGELFF
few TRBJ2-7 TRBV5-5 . TGTGCCAGCAGCTCAGTCGCGGAGCTCAACTACGAGCAGTACTTC CASSSVAELNYEQYF
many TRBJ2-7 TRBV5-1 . TGCGCCAGTAGCAGGGGATCGACGAGGAGCTCCTACGAGCAGTACTTC CASSRGSTRSSYEQYF
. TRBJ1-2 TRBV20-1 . TGCAGTGCTGATCGGGTTAATGGCTACACCTTC CSADRVNGYTF
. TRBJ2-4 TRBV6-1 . TGTGCCAGCAGTGAGAGGGGCCTGGGCGAGGGCAAAAACATTCAGTACTTC CASSERGLGEGKNIQYF
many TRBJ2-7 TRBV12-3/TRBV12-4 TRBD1 TGTGCCAGCAGTTTTGAACAGGGGGTCTACGAGCAGTACTTC CASSFEQGVYEQYF
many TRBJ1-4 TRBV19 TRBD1 TGTGCCAGTAGCCCCCGGGACAGCTATGAAAAACTGTTTTTT CASSPRDSYEKLFF
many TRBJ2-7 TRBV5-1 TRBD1 TGCGCCAGCAGCTTTCGACAGGGAACCTACGAGCAGTACTTC CASSFRQGTYEQYF
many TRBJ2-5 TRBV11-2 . TGTGCCAGCAGCTTAGGGACTCTAACTCCGGAGACCCAGTACTTC CASSLGTLTPETQYF
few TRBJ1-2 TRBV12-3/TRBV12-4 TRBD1 TGTGCCAGCAGTCGCCCAGGGGGCAGCTATGGCTACACCTTC CASSRPGGSYGYTF
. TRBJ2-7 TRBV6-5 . TGTGCCAGCAGGACCGCTGGTTCCTCCTACGAGCAGTACTTC CASRTAGSSYEQYF
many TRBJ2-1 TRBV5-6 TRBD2 TGTGCCAGCAGCTTGATACGGGGGGATGAGCAGTTCTTC CASSLIRGDEQFF
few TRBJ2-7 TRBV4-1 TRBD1 TGCGCCAGCAGCCACTTACAGGGGGGTGAGCAGTACTTC CASSHLQGGEQYF
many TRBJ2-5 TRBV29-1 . TGCAGCTCAGGGGGGGAGACCCAGTACTTC CSSGGETQYF
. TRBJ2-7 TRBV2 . TGTGCCAGCAGACTGGACGGGTACGAGCAGTACTTC CASRLDGYEQYF
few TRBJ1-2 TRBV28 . TGTGCCAGCACCTTGGGAACTGTGGGGAACTATGGCTACACCTTC CASTLGTVGNYGYTF
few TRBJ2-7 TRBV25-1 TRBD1 TGTGCCAGCAGTTCCAGGGGGTATGGTTACTTC CASSSRGYGYF
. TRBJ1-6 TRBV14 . TGTGCCAGCAGCCAAGGAGTTCGTTCACCCCTCCACTTT CASSQGVRSPLHF
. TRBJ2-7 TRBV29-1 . TGCAGCGCTACCCCGGGACAACAATACGAGCAGTACTTC CSATPGQQYEQYF
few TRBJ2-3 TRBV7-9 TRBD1 TGTGCCAGCAGCGCCAGACAGGGGCTCCTATTAGAGGATACGCAGTATTTT CASSARQGLLLEDTQYF
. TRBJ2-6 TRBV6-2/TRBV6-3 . TGTGCCAGCATTGGGGCCGAATCTTACTCTGGGGCCAACGTCCTGACTTTC CASIGAESYSGANVLTF
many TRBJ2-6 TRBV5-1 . TGCGCCAGCAGCTCACGCTCTGGGGCCAACGTCCTGACTTTC CASSSRSGANVLTF
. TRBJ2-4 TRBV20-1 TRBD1 TGCAGTGCTAGAGGCGGACAGGGGGGACGGCTTCAGTACTTC CSARGGQGGRLQYF
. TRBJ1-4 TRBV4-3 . TGCGCCAGCAGCCACTTCCTACTTCCGGCTAATGAAAAACTGTTTTTT CASSHFLLPANEKLFF
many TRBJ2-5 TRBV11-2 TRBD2 TGTGCCAGCAGCTATAGCGGGGGCCAAGAGACCCAGTACTTC CASSYSGGQETQYF
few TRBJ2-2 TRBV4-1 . TGCGCCAGCAGCCAAGAGGGCGGAGGGAACACCGGGGAGCTGTTTTTT CASSQEGGGNTGELFF
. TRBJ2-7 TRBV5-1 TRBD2 TGCGCCAGCAGCTTGTCGGGGGGAATGGGCGAGCAGTACTTC CASSLSGGMGEQYF
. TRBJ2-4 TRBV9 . TGTGCCAGCAGCGTAGGCGACCTATCACAAAACATTCAGTACTTC CASSVGDLSQNIQYF
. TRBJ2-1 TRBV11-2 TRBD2 TGTGCCAGCAGCCAGCCGGGACTAGCGGGGTATGAGCAGTTCTTC CASSQPGLAGYEQFF
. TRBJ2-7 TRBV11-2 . TGTGCCAGCAGCTACCCCCGGTTAGGGGACCCCCCTTACTTC CASSYPRLGDPPYF
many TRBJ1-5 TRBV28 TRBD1 TGTGCCAGCAGAGCACAGGGGGCAAATCAGCCCCAGCATTTT CASRAQGANQPQHF